This TCR beta chain was sequenced during a study of Graves' ophthalmopathy and Graves' hyperthyroidism (dated by TCRdb to between 2018 and 2020). In the study overall: Peripheral blood was collected at initial diagnosis, before any treatment. The study used TCR beta repertoire signatures to distinguish Graves' ophthalmopathy from Graves' hyperthyroidism and to predict progression to ophthalmopathy. In total, over 130 blood samples were TCR-sequenced: 40 to 45 ophthalmopathy, approximately 75 hyperthyroidism and some 17 hyperthyroidism-to-ophthalmopathy patients. To explore V-J signatures that distinguish ophthalmopathy from hyperthyroidism, a discovery set of about a hundred patients was enrolled, made up of approximately 45 with ophthalmopathy and fewer than 60 with stable hyperthyroidism. The independent validation cohort included around 19 hyperthyroidism patients plus 17 patients who later progressed from hyperthyroidism to ophthalmopathy. In five or six hyperthyroidism patients, T-cell repertoires of thyroid tissue and blood were compared. Once sampling was done, hyperthyroidism patients were given methimazole at a starting dose of 30 mg daily, while ophthalmopathy patients were given high-dose intravenous methylprednisolone. For training and testing, the 100 or so patients in the discovery cohort were randomly divided in a 7:3 ratio.

Ophthalmopathy patients were characterized by moderately to severely active disease, a Clinical Activity Score of at least 3, a NOSPECS grade of at least 4, and a disease duration under 3 months. Patients with other autoimmune diseases, uncontrolled infections, pregnancy or lactation were excluded from the study. Clinical symptoms, serum thyroxine, TRAb, thyroid ultrasound and orbital computed tomography were used for diagnosis. PBMCs were isolated from more than 8 ml of fresh peripheral blood by Ficoll-Paque density gradient centrifugation. Trizol reagent was used to extract the total RNA, and its quality was then checked on an Agilent 2100 Bioanalyzer. For repertoire sequencing, TCR beta CDR3 regions were amplified from RNA transcripts. A first-round RT-PCR used HTBI primers with the Qiagen OneStep RT-PCR kit, followed by a second-round multiplex PCR, size selection and purification. Sequencing of the libraries was carried out on an Illumina HiSeq2000 in paired-end mode with 100 bp reads. In the original analysis: SOAPnuke was used for read processing, and reads with adapters, uncalled bases, a mean Phred below 15, or no exact constant-primer or identifier match were discarded. COPE v1.2.5 was used to merge high-quality paired reads. Each unique nucleotide sequence was defined as a clonotype, and clonotypes were aligned to IMGT TRB V, D and J references with MiTCR v1.1. Analysis was restricted to V-J combinations with a frequency above 0.0001, which covered roughly 99% of repertoires. For each V-J combination, a TCR clonal expansion and chaos score was defined as the ratio of F50 clonal expansion to chaos observed in the TCRdist matrix. Welch's t-statistics and random forest were used to narrow the features down to 13 V-J combinations, which were then fed into a naive Bayes classifier. The Morisita-Horn index was used to measure how similar the thyroid and blood repertoires were. The public sequencing data were trimmed at Q25 with fastp and processed into clonotypes with MiXCR by TCRdb, which kept only in-frame beta chains. A single entry per CDR3 protein holds the most common genes and DNA from its merged rows. These V and J calls are TCRdb output, not the study's own analysis. Across this sample there are some 400,000 distinct CDR3 sequences, with 15% to 20% seen only once. The ten largest clones add up to 1.6% of the sample.

Overall study results and their limits: Most expanded thyroid clonotypes with frequency above 0.001 were also detected in blood, suggesting blood repertoires may reflect the thyroid immune response. Sample size was not statistically predetermined, and group allocation was not concealed from the investigators. Ophthalmopathy was separated from stable hyperthyroidism by the 13-signature model with just under 90% sensitivity and roughly 83% specificity in cross-validation and with 80%/75% in the test set. In validation, the model predicted ophthalmopathy progression with about 71% sensitivity and around 72% specificity; about a dozen predicted patients were CT-confirmed with GO in a median of roughly 6.8 months.

The germline V end is reduced by 4 bases and the J end by 6 bases; junction bases left unmatched: 20. CDR1 is given as MNHEY and CDR2 as SMNVEV, both from the germline V gene (reference sequence). From the cysteine through the phenylalanine, the CDR3 covers 20 amino acids. The sequence is cut down to CDR3 DNA, 60 bases in frame from base 1. In the case of this clonotype: The antigen it recognizes is unknown. There are no base qualities to consult, and no much larger clone falls within one base.

This sequence was found in a woman between 18 and 29 years old with Graves' ophthalmopathy. Donor details come from another sample of the same person, matched by shared clones. The specimen sequenced was peripheral blood. The sequence joins TRBV27 to TRBJ2-7; TRBD2 aligns with 14 central bases. The CDR3 protein sequence reads: CASSSRGLSGTSGSRGEQYF. The nucleotide sequence is TGTGCCAGCAGTTCCCGTGGCTTATCCGGGACTAGCGGGAGTCGGGGCGAGCAGTACTTC.